The subject of this entry is one TCR beta chain. These data come from a study of blood T cell repertoires in COVID-19. Across the whole study: Donors in the United States, Italy and Spain gave samples during acute or convalescent COVID-19. The analysed material was cDNA or gDNA that came from T cells, B-cell-depleted T cells, or PBMCs.

The CDR3 contains 16 residues. Between the trimmed V and J ends, which lost 1 base and 11 bases, there was a span of 23 bases. The germline CDR1 and CDR2 sequences are MGHRA and YSYEKL. In the original workflow: From reference gene primer amplification, estimates of nucleated cell counts were derived. The protocol was immunoSEQ multiplex PCR, while the TCRdb copy is restricted to in-frame clones and leaves out a portion. V, J and clone size reflect that table, while D and trimming were determined from the DNA. The table lists roughly 14,000 clones, about 86% of them singletons. The source is a man in his fifties or sixties with acute or convalescent COVID-19. The gene calls are TRBV4-1 and TRBJ1-1; possibly TRBD1 for D (6 bases). The sample comprised peripheral blood. The DNA for the CDR3 is TGCGCCAGCAGCCAAGGGGAGCAGGCCCAGGGGCGGGAGGCTTTCTTT. Encoded protein: CASSQGEQAQGREAFF.